The clone carrying this T cell receptor (beta chain) was counted ten times or more. The antigen is not known. This CDR3 region has 15 residues. Germline values: CDR1 ENHRY, CDR2 SYGVKD. The ends lost 8 bases at V and 6 bases at J; junction bases unmatched: 12. This sample stems from a study of T cells in Graves' hyperthyroidism and ophthalmopathy. If no ophthalmopathy progression occurred within 18 months, Graves' hyperthyroidism was stable. Each 10 ml fresh peripheral blood draw supplied the PBMCs. General study findings and limits: The model predicted ophthalmopathy a median approximately six months before onset. Blood also contained most expanded thyroid clonotypes above 0.001.

Amplification of TCR beta CDR3 regions used RNA as the template. First-round RT-PCR targeting the TCR CDR3 was performed with the HTBI primer set. A single record per CDR3 protein comes from TCRdb applying MiXCR to the multiplex PCR reads. The repertoire holds 350,000 to 400,000 distinct CDR3 sequences, with about 15% as singletons. Sequenced input: blood. The chain has TRBV10-3 and TRBJ2-1; the match to TRBD2 covers 8 bases. The sequence was collected from a woman in her 30s with Graves' hyperthyroidism. The CDR3 loop is CAIAPSGTRGNEQFF. The CDR3 DNA reads as TGTGCCATCGCACCATCCGGGACTAGGGGCAATGAGCAGTTCTTC.